A single sample is the source of the 29 T cell receptor beta chains below, sequenced in a study of blood T cells in healthy people across ages. Combining a sample-barcoded 5' primer with a J-beta primer mix, a second PCR ran for roughly 7 to 11 cycles. TCRdb itself ran the 5' RACE reads through MiXCR, one entry per CDR3 protein. The data contain over 700,000 distinct CDR3 sequences, about 25% of them singletons. The same specimen was also included in a second study, on T cells of mothers and their children.

The sequenced sample consisted of blood. Receptor source: a boy younger than 18 in good health.

A note on this clonotype: At one boundary the junction diverges from the germline segment, which might be a read error. The V gene is TRBV4-1, the J gene TRBJ2-5; maybe TRBD2 (5 bases). Per germline, CDR1 MGHRA and CDR2 YSYEKL. The CDR3 covers 11 residues. In nucleotides, the CDR3 is TGCGCCAGCAGCCAAGATTTAGCGAGGTTCTTC. Translating gives CASSQDLARFF.

J is TRBJ2-2 and V is TRBV29-1; D ambiguous. Germline V lookup: CDR1 SQVTM, CDR2 ANQGSEA. The V end was cut by 7 bases, the J end by 1 base, with 13 bases between. The CDR3 loop spans 14 amino acids. The CDR3 protein is CSGRKPGNTGELFF. CDR3 coding DNA: TGCAGCGGCCGTAAGCCAGGGAACACCGGGGAGCTGTTTTTT.

This clonotype has more than one count but fewer than ten. The rearrangement joins TRBV6-1 to TRBJ2-5; D possibly uses TRBD1 or TRBD2 (5 bases each). The J call could be wrong; TRBJ2-1 is a better fit for the DNA end. Per germline, CDR1 MNHNS and CDR2 SASEGT. The CDR3 spans 13 residues. In nucleotides, the CDR3 is TGTGCCAGCAGTGAAGTCGGGGCAGGGGAGCAGTTCTTC. Protein: CASSEVGAGEQFF.

This clonotype was seen more than once but under ten times. This chain links TRBV28 with TRBJ2-5; D may correspond to TRBD1 or TRBD2 (5 bases each). V was cut by 6 bases and J by 5 bases, with 16 bases left in between. Germline V gives CDR1 MDHEN, CDR2 SYDVKM. This CDR3 has 14 residues. The CDR3 loop is CASRPMGDAETQYF. The CDR3 DNA reads TGTGCCAGCAGACCAATGGGGGACGCCGAGACCCAGTACTTC.

V and J are TRBV19 and TRBJ1-1; D call uncertain. Looked up from germline, CDR1 is LNHDA and CDR2 is SQIVND (reference sequence). Trimming shortened V by 5 bases and J by 0 bases, and 10 bases separated the two germline ends. The CDR3 runs 14 residues. The CDR3 coding sequence is TGTGCCAGTAGTTTCAGCCATTTGAACACTGAAGCTTTCTTT. Translating gives CASSFSHLNTEAFF.

This chain connects TRBV5-8 to TRBJ2-3; TRBD1 matches at 10 bases. Germline CDR1 is SGHTS and CDR2 is YDEGEE. The CDR3 has 15 residues. Trimming cost V 1 base and J 3 bases; bases outside gene matches: 2. The CDR3 is CASSLWDRGTDTQYF. The CDR3 coding sequence is TGTGCCAGCAGCTTGTGGGACAGGGGAACAGATACGCAGTATTTT.

The chain is built from TRBV6-2 or TRBV6-3 and TRBJ2-7; D unresolved. This CDR3 has 11 residues. V was trimmed by 7 bases and J by 7 bases, leaving 11 bases between them. From germline, CDR1 is MNHEY and CDR2 SVGEGT. CDR3: CASTQGAEQYF. The CDR3 DNA follows: TGTGCCAGCACCCAAGGAGCGGAGCAGTACTTC.

This sequence joins TRBV12-3 or TRBV12-4 and TRBJ1-1; D gene ambiguous. Deletions cut 3 bases from V and 7 bases from J, with 12 bases between. The CDR3 runs 13 residues. The CDR3 sequence: CASSFALKGEAFF. The CDR3 DNA sequence: TGTGCCAGCAGTTTCGCCCTAAAGGGTGAAGCTTTCTTT.

The chain joins TRBV4-1 to TRBJ2-5; 11 bases fit TRBD2. Germline CDR1 reads MGHRA; CDR2 reads YSYEKL. Germline trimming cut 0 bases from V and 6 bases from J; bases unmatched to any gene: 9. The CDR3 has 17 residues. The chain's CDR3 is CASSQDVPSGGWKTQYF. The CDR3 DNA reads TGCGCCAGCAGCCAAGATGTGCCTAGCGGGGGGTGGAAGACCCAGTACTTC.

A few counts support this clonotype. The gene calls are TRBV29-1 and TRBJ2-4; D uncertain. This CDR3 has 13 residues. The V gene lost 4 bases and the J gene lost 3 bases, with 10 bases spanning the gap. The V gene's germline CDR1 is SQVTM and CDR2 ANQGSEA. This chain's CDR3 is CSVVTLVKNIQYF. The CDR3 nucleotides read TGCAGCGTTGTTACGCTTGTCAAAAACATTCAGTACTTC.

The gene calls are TRBV7-2 and TRBJ1-5, with D uncertain. CDR1 and CDR2 from the germline V gene are SGHTA and FQGNSA. Trimming stripped 5 bases from V and 5 bases from J, with 13 bases between. This CDR3 has 14 residues. This chain's CDR3 is CASSGKLNYQPQHF. The CDR3 DNA follows: TGTGCCAGCAGCGGAAAACTAAACTATCAGCCCCAGCATTTT.

V usage is TRBV11-2 and J usage is TRBJ2-1; D is unclear. This CDR3 is 12 amino acids long. Germline V lookup: CDR1 SGHAT, CDR2 FQNNGV. V lost 1 base and J 8 bases, leaving 6 bases between the germline ends. The CDR3, as DNA: TGTGCCAGCAGCTTAGTTACGGATGAGCAGTTCTTC. This encodes CASSLVTDEQFF.

The chain has TRBV11-2 and TRBJ2-7, with D maybe TRBD2 (5 bases). V lost 1 base and J lost 1, with 11 bases in between. Germline values: CDR1 SGHAT, CDR2 FQNNGV. The CDR3 length is 15 residues. CDR3 sequence: CASSLVSEISYEQYF. In DNA form, the CDR3 reads TGTGCCAGCAGCTTAGTTAGCGAGATATCCTACGAGCAGTACTTC.

The rearrangement uses TRBV12-3 or TRBV12-4 and TRBJ2-2, with D hard to call. The CDR3 is made up of 14 amino acids. V lost 0 bases to trimming and J lost 3 bases, with 5 bases between them. CDR3 sequence (DNA): TGTGCCAGCAGTTTAGCGCGGTACACCGGGGAGCTGTTTTTT. Its protein is CASSLARYTGELFF.

The V call is TRBV18, the J call TRBJ2-1, with D possibly TRBD1 on 6 matching bases. The DNA end is more similar to TRBJ2-7, so the J call may be wrong. Germline V gene sequence: CDR1 KGHSH, CDR2 LQKENI. CDR3 length equals 13 residues. The CDR3 region has the DNA TGTGCCAGCTCACCTTACAGGGACTACGAGCAGTACTTC. This gives the protein CASSPYRDYEQYF.

CDR3 in amino acids: CASSLASASPNEQYF. The DNA of the CDR3 is TGTGCCAGCAGCTTAGCGTCGGCCAGCCCAAACGAGCAGTACTTC. The chain links TRBV7-9 to TRBJ2-7; D is uncertain. This CDR3 has 15 residues. CDR1 is SEHNR, CDR2 FQNEAQ, per germline (reference sequence). Deletions cut 0 bases from V and 5 bases from J, with 14 bases between.

The chain carries TRBV7-3 and TRBJ2-1, with D possibly being TRBD2 (7 bases). The CDR3 runs to 15 residues. V was cut by 2 bases and J by 6 bases, with 14 bases left in between. Germline CDR1 reads SGHTA; CDR2 reads FQGTGA. CDR3 in DNA: TGTGCCAGCAGCTTATCACGGGGGGCATTCAATGAGCAGTTCTTC. Protein: CASSLSRGAFNEQFF.

This rearrangement joins TRBV29-1 to TRBJ2-7; tentative D call: TRBD1 (5 bases). The CDR3 extends over 13 amino acids. Germline V lookup: CDR1 SQVTM, CDR2 ANQGSEA. V lost 7 bases and J 7 bases, leaving 20 bases between the germline ends. CDR3 sequence (DNA): TGCAGCGGGTCCCTCTCAGGGTTTCAGGAGCAGTACTTC. It translates to CSGSLSGFQEQYF.

The J gene is TRBJ2-7, the V gene TRBV6-2 or TRBV6-3, with a weak D call TRBD1 (6 bases). Trimming shortened V by 6 bases and J by 3 bases, and 15 bases separated the two germline ends. Germline V lookup: CDR1 MNHEY, CDR2 SVGEGT. This CDR3 is built from 14 residues. The CDR3 region has the DNA TGTGCCAGCAGCGACGATATGGACAGCTACGAGCAGTACTTC. Protein: CASSDDMDSYEQYF.

The chain employs TRBV4-1 and TRBJ2-5; maybe TRBD1 (5 bases). This CDR3 comprises 16 residues. Looked up from germline, CDR1 is MGHRA and CDR2 is YSYEKL. Between the trimmed V and J ends, which lost 1 base and 1 base, there was a span of 13 bases. CDR3 coding DNA: TGCGCCAGCAGCCAAGTTATCTTGACAGCCCAAGAGACCCAGTACTTC. Translating it yields CASSQVILTAQETQYF.

The chain joins TRBV6-5 to TRBJ2-1, with 7 bases lining up with TRBD1. The germline CDR1 and CDR2 sequences are MNHEY and SVGAGI. The V segment lost 0 bases and the J segment 8 bases; nucleotides outside the gene matches: 7. The length of the CDR3 is 15 residues. This chain's CDR3 is CASSYSEDRAHEQFF. DNA for the CDR3: TGTGCCAGCAGTTACTCCGAAGACAGGGCCCATGAGCAGTTCTTC.

The gene calls are TRBV4-1 and TRBJ2-1, with a weak D call TRBD2 (6 bases). In germline, CDR1 is MGHRA, CDR2 YSYEKL. The CDR3 contains 14 residues. The V end was cut by 5 bases, the J end by 6 bases, with 14 bases between. CDR3 DNA sequence: TGCGCCAGCAGCTTTGTCGGGGGTAGCAATGAGCAGTTCTTC. It translates to CASSFVGGSNEQFF.

This clonotype turned up a few times. The chain employs TRBV7-8 and TRBJ1-2; TRBD1 agrees at 8 bases. Germline assignment: CDR1 SGHVS and CDR2 FQNEAQ. The CDR3 is 17 residues long. V dropped 1 base and J dropped 2; count of bases not matched to a gene: 9. In nucleotides, the CDR3 is TGTGCCAGCAGCTTAGGGGCAGGGGGCGTTTTGAACTATGGCTACACCTTC. It translates to CASSLGAGGVLNYGYTF. The complete variable domain, with remaining parts taken from reference TRBV7-8 and TRBJ1-2, reads GAGVSQSPRYKVAKRGQDVALRCDPISGHVSLFWYQQALGQGPEFLTYFQNEAQLDKSGLPSDRFFAERPEGSVSTLKIQRTQQEDSAVYLCASSLGAGGVLNYGYTFGSGTRLTVV.

There are a few counts of this clonotype. The chain is built from TRBV4-3 and TRBJ2-7, with D perhaps matching TRBD1 (7 bases). Germline loops: CDR1 LGHNA, CDR2 YSLEER. Deletions cut 0 bases from V and 3 bases from J, with 12 bases between. CDR3 length: 15 residues. The CDR3 coding sequence is TGCGCCAGCAGCCAAGATAGGAGGGGGCTCTACGAGCAGTACTTC. It specifies CASSQDRRGLYEQYF.

There are a few counts of this clonotype. This CDR3 reads CASSGDGEAFF. The DNA for the CDR3 is TGTGCCAGCAGTGGGGACGGTGAAGCTTTCTTT. This chain connects TRBV12-3 or TRBV12-4 to TRBJ1-1; D is possibly TRBD1 (5 bases). This CDR3 is 11 amino acids long. Trimming pared 5 bases from V and 7 bases from J, leaving 8 bases between.

This clonotype came up a few times. The rearrangement uses TRBV2 and TRBJ2-5, with 10 positions matching TRBD2. Near its end, the DNA agrees better with TRBJ2-1, so the J call may be wrong. CDR3 length: 14 residues. Germline CDR1 is SNHLY and CDR2 is FYNNEI. CDR3: CASTLAGEVNEQFF. The CDR3 DNA sequence: TGTGCCAGCACTCTAGCGGGAGAGGTCAATGAGCAGTTCTTC.

This clonotype was counted only a few times. V gene TRBV20-1 combines with J gene TRBJ2-1; 13 bases match TRBD2. The germline V gene has CDR1 DFQATT and CDR2 SNEGSKA (reference sequence). V gave up 6 bases and J gave up 8 bases; unmatched junction bases: 7. The CDR3 is 14 amino acids. The CDR3 coding sequence is TGCAGTGCCCTGACTAGCGGGAGGTTGTATGAGCAGTTCTTC. This sequence encodes CSALTSGRLYEQFF.

The rearrangement uses TRBV6-5 and TRBJ2-2; D might be TRBD2 (5 bases). The ends were cut back, 4 bases at V and 0 bases at J, with 12 bases in the middle. The CDR3 totals 16 residues. CDR1 is MNHEY, CDR2 SVGAGI, per germline. CDR3 in amino acids: CASSFLAYANTGELFF. The CDR3 nucleotides are TGTGCCAGCAGTTTTTTAGCGTACGCGAACACCGGGGAGCTGTTTTTT.

Regarding this clonotype: A much larger clone lies one base from this, so it may be a read error. The V call is TRBV2, the J call TRBJ2-7, with TRBD2 matching over 12 bases. The germline CDR1 and CDR2 sequences are SNHLY and FYNNEI. The length of the CDR3 is 14 residues. The CDR3 nucleotides are TGTGCCAGCAGTGTGACTAGCGGGAGCTACGAGCAGTGCTTC. Translating it yields CASSVTSGSYEQCF.